What follows describes a single TCR beta chain. This clonotype was detected ten times or more. What this receptor recognizes is not known. No base quality values were provided; no much bigger clone lies one nucleotide off. The sample belongs to a study of T cells after yellow fever vaccination (dated by TCRdb to the late 2010s). Regarding the research as a whole: The SMART-Seq v4 Ultra Low Input RNA kit was used to prepare libraries from fractions with low cell numbers. Two healthy male donors made up the cohort, one aged 18 to 30 years and the other aged 30 to 40 years. Blood samples were taken at several timepoints before and after primary and secondary immunization, and bulk PBMC replicates and cell subsets were isolated. To track T-cell clones before and after primary and booster YFV17D yellow fever vaccination, bulk TCR alpha and beta repertoires were sequenced longitudinally.

Taken with the paper, the label for treatment or condition translates to: live attenuated yellow fever vaccine strain. PBMCs were isolated from peripheral blood using a standard Ficoll-Paque protocol. Dynabeads CD4 and CD8 positive selection kits were used to isolate the CD4 and CD8 T-cell fractions. TriZol was used to extract RNA from bulk PBMCs, CD4 and CD8 fractions, and dextramer-positive and dextramer-negative fractions. Sequencing was performed on an Illumina NovaSeq 6000. Synthesis of TCR cDNA relied on 5'RACE template switching, a step that introduced a universal primer site along with unique molecular identifiers. cDNA synthesis was primed from both the TCR alpha and TCR beta constant segments. Library amplification involved two PCR steps, and the second step added sample barcodes and sequencing adapters. Sequencing of libraries was performed on Illumina HiSeq 2500 (2x100 bp) or NovaSeq (2x150 bp). Per the original workflow: MIGEC was used to demultiplex reads and collapse the reads into UMI consensus sequences, and MiXCR was used for V(D)J alignment. Vaccine-responding clonotypes were identified with edgeR using replicate PBMC samples, with FDR below 0.01 and a log2 fold change above 5 up to day 15 being required. CD4 or CD8 identity was assigned to each bulk clonotype according to whether the clonotype was present at higher abundance in the sequenced CD4 repertoire or the sequenced CD8 repertoire. TCRdb passed the public sequencing reads through fastp at Q25 and MiXCR, retaining productive beta sequences. Each entry merges the rows of one CDR3 protein and shows their most common DNA and genes. TCRdb's processing, not the study's, gives the V and J calls here. The sample contains about 120,000 distinct CDR3 sequences, roughly 9% of them found a single time. In total, the top ten clones hold almost 40% of the sample.

Trimming removed 1 base from V and 11 bases from J, leaving 15 bases between the germline ends. Inclusive of the bounding cysteine and phenylalanine, the CDR3 is 14 residues long. Left in the record is the CDR3 DNA by itself, 42 bases read in frame from the first base. Looking up the germline V gene (reference sequence) yields CDR1 SEHNR and CDR2 FQNEAQ. Paper-wide results and their limitations: The study included only two donors, which limits how far the findings can be generalized. A small fraction of clonotypes showed up in both the CD4 and CD8 compartments, probably as a result of convergent recombination. The secondary T-cell response was found to be weaker but faster than the primary response, with a peak reached on day 5 rather than on day 15. Most clones expanded after primary vaccination were re-detected after the booster (around 96% of CD4 and around 88% of CD8), suggesting broad memory maintenance. Computational filtering was needed because FACS-sorted repertoires could contain abundant contaminating clonotypes from the bulk population.

The specimen was CD8+ T cells sorted from PBMCs, collected on the day of the yellow fever booster vaccination. Recombination connected TRBV7-9 to TRBJ2-1, and the D gene may be TRBD2, 6 bases matching. The source of this sequence is a young man who received the YFV17D yellow fever vaccine. The nucleotide sequence reads as follows: TGTGCCAGCAGCTTAGTGGGGACTCCCAACCAGCAGTTCTTC. It specifies CASSLVGTPNQQFF.